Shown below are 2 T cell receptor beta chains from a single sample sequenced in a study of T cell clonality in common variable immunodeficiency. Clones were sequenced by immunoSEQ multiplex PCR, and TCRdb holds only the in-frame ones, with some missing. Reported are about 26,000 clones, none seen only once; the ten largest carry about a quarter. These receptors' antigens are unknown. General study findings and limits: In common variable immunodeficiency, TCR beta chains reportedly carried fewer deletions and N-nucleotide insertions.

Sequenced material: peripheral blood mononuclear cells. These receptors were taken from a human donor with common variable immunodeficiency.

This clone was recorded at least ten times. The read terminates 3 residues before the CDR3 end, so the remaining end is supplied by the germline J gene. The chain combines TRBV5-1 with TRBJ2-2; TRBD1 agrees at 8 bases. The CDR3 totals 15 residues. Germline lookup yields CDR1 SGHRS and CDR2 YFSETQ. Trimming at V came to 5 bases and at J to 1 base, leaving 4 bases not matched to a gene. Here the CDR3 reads CASRRQGMNTGELFF. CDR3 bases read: TGCGCCAGCAGGAGACAGGGGATGAACACCGGGGAG.

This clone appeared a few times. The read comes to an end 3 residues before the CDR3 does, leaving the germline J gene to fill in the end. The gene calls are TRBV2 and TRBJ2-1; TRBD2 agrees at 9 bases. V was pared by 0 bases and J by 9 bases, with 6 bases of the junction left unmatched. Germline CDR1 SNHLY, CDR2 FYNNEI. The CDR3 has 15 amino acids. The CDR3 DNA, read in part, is TGTGCCAGCAGTGAAGCGGTAGCGGGAGCCGGTGAG. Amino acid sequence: CASSEAVAGAGE. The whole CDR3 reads CASSEAVAGAGEQFF. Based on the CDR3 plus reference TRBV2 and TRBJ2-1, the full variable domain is EPEVTQTPSHQVTQMGQEVILRCVPISNHLYFYWYRQILGQKVEFLVSFYNNEISEKSEIFDDQFSVERPDGSNFTLKIRSTKLEDSAMYFCASSEAVAGAGEQFFGPGTRLTVL.